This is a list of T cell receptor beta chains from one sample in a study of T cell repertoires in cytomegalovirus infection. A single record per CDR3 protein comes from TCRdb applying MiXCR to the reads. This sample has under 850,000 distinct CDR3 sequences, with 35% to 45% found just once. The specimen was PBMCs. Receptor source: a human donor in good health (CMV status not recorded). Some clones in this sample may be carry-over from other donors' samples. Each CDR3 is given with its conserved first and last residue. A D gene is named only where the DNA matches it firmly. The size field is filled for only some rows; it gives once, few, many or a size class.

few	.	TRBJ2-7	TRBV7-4	TGTGCCAGCAGCTTAGGGCGCCCGGGTCCCCGGCCAGTTTCCTACGAGCAGTACTTC	CASSLGRPGPRPVSYEQYF
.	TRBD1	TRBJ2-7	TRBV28	TGTGCCAGCAGTCCTGACAGGGGCGACTCCTACGAGCAGTACTTC	CASSPDRGDSYEQYF
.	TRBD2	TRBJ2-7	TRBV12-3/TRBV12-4	TGTGCCAGCAGTGCCGGACTAGCGGGGGCCCCCGCCTCCGCCGAGCAGTACTTC	CASSAGLAGAPASAEQYF
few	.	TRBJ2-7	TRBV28	TGTGCCAGCAGTTTAGTTACCCCTCGCGAGCAGTACTTC	CASSLVTPREQYF
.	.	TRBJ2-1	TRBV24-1	TGTGCCACCAGTGACGTGAATGGGGTAGCGAGCTGGTTCTTC	CATSDVNGVASWFF
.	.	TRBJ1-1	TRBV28	TGTGCCAGCGCCCCTCCTGGACAGAACACTGAAGCTTTCTTT	CASAPPGQNTEAFF
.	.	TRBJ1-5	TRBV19	TGTGCCAGCTCGACGGTTACAGGCAATCAGCCCCAGCATTTT	CASSTVTGNQPQHF
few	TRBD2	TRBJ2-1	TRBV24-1	TGTGCCACCAGTTTATCCGGGACTAGCGGGGGGGCCGATGAGCAGTTCTTC	CATSLSGTSGGADEQFF
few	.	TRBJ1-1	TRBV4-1	TGCGCCAGCAGCCAAGAACCCTTCGGGGGTTGGCTTGAAGCTTTCTTT	CASSQEPFGGWLEAFF
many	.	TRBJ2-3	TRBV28	TGTGCCAGCAGCTTAGGTGTGAGCACAGATACGCAGTATTTT	CASSLGVSTDTQYF
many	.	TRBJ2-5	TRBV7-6	TGTGCCAGCAGCTCTTCCGTGACTGGGAGGGAGACCCAGTACTTC	CASSSSVTGRETQYF
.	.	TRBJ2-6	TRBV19	TGTGCCAGTAGCCCGCAATTTTTCTCTGGGGCCAACGTCCTGACTTTC	CASSPQFFSGANVLTF